The 8 T cell receptor beta chains presented below share a single source sample, sequenced in a study of HIV-infected patients and healthy controls. Whole blood was used without fractionation, so all unsorted peripheral T cells were included. Alpha and beta constant-region primers primed reverse transcription of around 550 ng RNA. Using multiplexing indices, alpha and beta chain libraries were generated apart by chain-specific third strand synthesis. TCRdb recomputed calls from the 5' RACE reads with MiXCR, one row per CDR3 protein. The data show 6,000 to 8,000 distinct CDR3 sequences, with approximately 11% seen just once and roughly a quarter held by the top ten. Specimen: blood, collected before antiretroviral therapy. The receptor set was obtained from an adult with HIV infection.

In this sample, this clonotype turned up many times. This sequence joins TRBV28 and TRBJ2-7, with D perhaps matching TRBD2 (6 bases). Germline loops: CDR1 MDHEN, CDR2 SYDVKM. This CDR3 is built from 13 residues. V was pared by 8 bases and J by 4 bases, with 15 bases between. The CDR3 reads CASWSAGGYEQYF. The DNA for the CDR3 is TGTGCCAGCTGGAGCGCCGGAGGGTACGAGCAGTACTTC.

This clonotype was seen a handful of times. This sequence joins TRBV28 and TRBJ2-3; TRBD2 matches at 8 bases. The CDR3 contains 17 residues. Germline CDR1 MDHEN, CDR2 SYDVKM. V gave up 2 bases and J gave up 6 bases; unmatched junction bases: 13. This chain's CDR3 is CASSLRLTAGVADTQYF. CDR3 in DNA: TGTGCCAGCAGTTTAAGGTTAACAGCGGGAGTAGCTGATACGCAGTATTTT.

Within the sample, this clonotype is medium-sized (0.01 to 0.1%). This sequence joins TRBV20-1 and TRBJ2-2; no definite D call. V was shortened by 0 bases and J by 4 bases, with 9 bases between the two germline ends. Germline CDR1 is DFQATT and CDR2 is SNEGSKA (reference sequence). This CDR3 region has 14 residues. The chain's CDR3 is CSARDRVGTGELFF. The CDR3 nucleotides read TGCAGTGCTAGAGATAGAGTGGGCACCGGGGAGCTGTTTTTT.

This clonotype occurred a few times. One junction end does not reproduce the germline sequence, and a read error may be involved. The CDR3 DNA sequence: TGTGCCAGCAGTCTAGGAGGGGTCGACATTCAGTACTTT. It specifies CASSLGGVDIQYF. This chain uses TRBV2 with TRBJ2-4; tentative D call: TRBD2 (6 bases). The germline V gene encodes CDR1 SNHLY and CDR2 FYNNEI. The CDR3 length is 13 residues.

A few counts support this clonotype. This chain connects TRBV7-9 to TRBJ2-2; no definite D call. The germline CDR1 and CDR2 sequences are SEHNR and FQNEAQ (reference sequence). This CDR3 is 18 amino acids long. Trimming stripped 0 bases from V and 4 bases from J, with 18 bases between. The CDR3 coding sequence is TGTGCCAGCAGCTTAGCCATAGGAGTGTATTCGGGCACCGGGGAGCTGTTTTTT. Amino acid sequence: CASSLAIGVYSGTGELFF.

This clonotype is medium-sized (0.01 to 0.1%) in the sample. This chain joins TRBV7-9 and TRBJ2-3; no definite D call. V was cut by 1 base and J by 4 bases, with 15 bases left in between. Germline V gene data show CDR1 as SEHNR and CDR2 as FQNEAQ (reference sequence). This CDR3 region has 16 residues. CDR3 sequence reads: CASSLVRQRAADTQYF. The CDR3 DNA follows: TGTGCCAGCAGCTTAGTGAGGCAGCGCGCGGCAGATACGCAGTATTTT.

This clonotype is labeled as medium-sized. The V call is TRBV6-6, the J call TRBJ2-3, with a possible D match to TRBD2 (5 bases). The CDR3 runs to 14 residues. The V end was cut by 4 bases, the J end by 3 bases, with 11 bases between. Germline CDR1 is MNHNY and CDR2 is SVGAGI (reference sequence). CDR3 residues: CASSSVTSTDTQYF. The CDR3, as DNA: TGTGCCAGCAGTTCCGTAACTAGTACAGATACGCAGTATTTT.

This chain joins TRBV20-1 and TRBJ2-6; 8 bases line up with TRBD1. Losses at the gene ends were 4 bases for V and 4 bases for J; bases not matched to a gene: 6. The CDR3 covers 15 residues. From germline, CDR1 is DFQATT and CDR2 SNEGSKA (reference sequence). CDR3 DNA sequence: TGCAGTGCTAACTACAGGGGGGCCGGGGCCAACGTCCTGACTTTC. Translation gives CSANYRGAGANVLTF.